The next 21 T cell receptor beta chains were all read from a single sample in a study of blood T cell repertoires in COVID-19. TCRdb keeps only in-frame clones here, not all; method: immunoSEQ multiplex PCR. The sample contains 200,000 to 300,000 clones, over 80% of which appear only once. The sequenced sample consisted of peripheral blood. The origin of the receptors is a woman aged 40-49 years with acute or convalescent COVID-19.

The V gene is TRBV9, the J gene TRBJ1-6; D remains unclear. Per germline, CDR1 SGDLS and CDR2 YYNGEE. Trimming took 4 bases from V and 9 from J, leaving 23 bases between them. This CDR3 region has 17 residues. In DNA form, the CDR3 reads TGTGCCAGCAGCCCCCGAGTATCTCCTGTTAGAAGTTCACCCCTCCACTTT. Its translation is CASSPRVSPVRSSPLHF.

V is TRBV5-1 and J is TRBJ1-5, with a tentative D call TRBD1 (5 bases). Germline values: CDR1 SGHRS, CDR2 YFSETQ. The germline V and J ends were trimmed by 2 bases and 3 bases, with 9 bases remaining between them. The CDR3 has 14 residues. CDR3 DNA sequence: TGCGCCAGCAGCTTTGACAGCCACAATCAGCCCCAGCATTTT. It encodes CASSFDSHNQPQHF.

In this sample, this clone turned up once. The chain joins TRBV29-1 to TRBJ1-2, with D maybe TRBD1 (5 bases). This CDR3 is 14 amino acids long. Trimming left V 0 bases short and J 2 bases short, with 10 bases between. The germline V gene encodes CDR1 SQVTM and CDR2 ANQGSEA. The CDR3 DNA reads as TGCAGCGTTGAAGATAAGGGGCGAAACTATGGCTACACCTTC. Translating gives CSVEDKGRNYGYTF.

The chain has TRBV18 and TRBJ2-3, with a tentative D call TRBD1 (6 bases). This CDR3 region has 16 residues. Deletions cut 3 bases from V and 0 bases from J, with 13 bases between. Germline values: CDR1 KGHSH, CDR2 LQKENI. CDR3 sequence (DNA): TGTGCCAGCTCACCCTGGACAGAGCGAAGCACAGATACGCAGTATTTT. It translates to CASSPWTERSTDTQYF.

The chain has TRBV30 and TRBJ1-2; possible D gene TRBD1, 6 bases. CDR3 length equals 14 residues. V was shortened by 2 bases and J by 4 bases, with 14 bases between the two germline ends. Germline V lookup: CDR1 GTSNPN, CDR2 SVGIG (reference sequence). CDR3 sequence reads: CAWSPDPGAYGYTF. The CDR3 DNA follows: TGTGCCTGGAGTCCAGACCCAGGGGCCTATGGCTACACCTTC.

This chain connects TRBV5-6 to TRBJ1-5; TRBD1 matches 10 bases. The V and J ends lost 0 bases and 9 bases, in that order; junction bases with no gene match: 3. Germline V gene sequence: CDR1 SGHDT, CDR2 YYEEEE. The CDR3 has 14 residues. Here the CDR3 DNA reads TGTGCCAGCAGCTTGGGGGACAGGGGTATGCCCCAGCATTTT. It encodes CASSLGDRGMPQHF.

The rearrangement joins TRBV19 to TRBJ2-2; 15 positions agree with TRBD2. The CDR3 consists of 17 residues. Germline assignment: CDR1 LNHDA and CDR2 SQIVND (reference sequence). The trim removed 5 bases at V and 6 bases at J, leaving 7 bases unmatched. CDR3 nucleotides: TGTGCCAGTAGTCCCGGACTAGCGGGGGGGCTCTCCGGGGAGCTGTTTTTT. It is translated as CASSPGLAGGLSGELFF.

This clone was seen a single time. The rearrangement uses TRBV18 and TRBJ1-6; 10 bases agree with TRBD1. The germline V gene has CDR1 KGHSH and CDR2 LQKENI. This CDR3 contains 15 residues. V shed 6 bases, J shed 5 bases, and the junction held 4 bases outside the gene matches. CDR3: CASSPGTGDNSPLHF. CDR3 nucleotides: TGTGCCAGCTCGCCGGGGACAGGGGATAATTCACCCCTCCACTTT. Using reference TRBV18 and TRBJ1-6 for the parts outside the CDR3, the full variable domain is NAGVMQNPRHLVRRRGQEARLRCSPMKGHSHVYWYRQLPEEGLKFMVYLQKENIIDESGMPKERFSAEFPKEGPSILRIQQVVRGDSAAYFCASSPGTGDNSPLHFGNGTRLTVT.

This clone came up once. The rearrangement joins TRBV3-1 (or the pseudogene TRBV3-2) to TRBJ2-1; 7 bases agree with TRBD2. Unmatched junction bases numbered 1, after V lost 8 bases and J lost 6 bases. CDR1 is LGHDT, CDR2 YNNKEL, per germline (reference sequence). This CDR3 contains 11 residues. The CDR3 DNA is TGTGCCAGCGGGGGGGGCAATGAGCAGTTCTTC. Translated: CASGGGNEQFF.

The rearrangement links TRBV20-1 to TRBJ2-3; 12 nucleotides align to TRBD2. The germline CDR1 and CDR2 sequences are DFQATT and SNEGSKA (reference sequence). V shed 3 bases and J 4 bases; nucleotides not matched to a gene: 5. This CDR3 region has 15 residues. This CDR3 is CSASSSGGESDTQYF. DNA of the CDR3: TGCAGTGCTAGTTCTAGCGGGGGGGAATCAGATACGCAGTATTTT.

CDR3 sequence: CASSLGQGYGYTF. In DNA form, the CDR3 reads TGTGCCAGCAGCTTAGGACAGGGATATGGCTACACCTTC. J is TRBJ1-2 and V is TRBV7-2, with 7 nucleotides matching TRBD1. Germline CDR1 is SGHTA and CDR2 is FQGNSA. The CDR3 is 13 residues long. V lost 1 base and J lost 5; bases outside the gene matches: 1.

This chain links TRBV5-1 with TRBJ2-1, with D maybe TRBD2 (7 bases). CDR3 length: 15 residues. Deletions cut 1 base from V and 8 bases from J, with 16 bases between. The germline CDR1 and CDR2 sequences are SGHRS and YFSETQ. CDR3 amino acids: CASSLTGRSGDEQFF. DNA for the CDR3: TGCGCCAGCAGCTTGACAGGGCGGAGCGGGGATGAGCAGTTCTTC. Full variable domain (rest looked up from reference TRBV5-1 and TRBJ2-1): KAGVTQTPRYLIKTRGQQVTLSCSPISGHRSVSWYQQTPGQGLQFLFEYFSETQRNKGNFPGRFSGRQFSNSRSEMNVSTLELGDSALYLCASSLTGRSGDEQFFGPGTRLTVL.

The chain joins TRBV6-5 to TRBJ1-1, with a tentative D call TRBD1 (6 bases). This CDR3 region has 10 residues. V dropped 8 bases and J dropped 8 bases, with 9 bases sitting between them. Germline CDR1 is MNHEY and CDR2 is SVGAGI. CDR3 nucleotide sequence: TGTGCCAGCGGAAGGGGGGAAGCTTTCTTT. It translates to CASGRGEAFF.

The chain carries TRBV6-5 and TRBJ1-1; D is perhaps TRBD1 (6 bases). The V end was cut by 10 bases, the J end by 6 bases, with 9 bases between. From germline, CDR1 is MNHEY and CDR2 SVGAGI. The CDR3 runs 10 residues. This CDR3 reads CAIGQSEAFF. The DNA of the CDR3 is TGTGCCATTGGACAGTCTGAAGCTTTCTTT.

This sequence joins TRBV19 and TRBJ1-1; TRBD1 is a possible D gene (5 bases). The CDR3 sequence is 12 residues long. V lost 8 bases, J lost 5 bases, and 12 bases lay in between. CDR1 is LNHDA, CDR2 SQIVND, per germline (reference sequence). CDR3 sequence: CASDGGGTEAFF. In DNA form, the CDR3 reads TGTGCCAGTGACGGTGGGGGGACTGAAGCTTTCTTT. The variable domain in full, completed from reference TRBV19 and TRBJ1-1, reads DGGITQSPKYLFRKEGQNVTLSCEQNLNHDAMYWYRQDPGQGLRLIYYSQIVNDFQKGDIAEGYSVSREKKESFPLTVTSAQKNPTAFYLCASDGGGTEAFFGQGTRLTVV.

Comment on this clone: This sample also contains other DNA sequences that code for the same CDR3. This chain uses TRBV2 with TRBJ1-6; 8 bases line up with TRBD1. Unmatched junction bases numbered 5, after V lost 6 bases and J lost 7 bases. The CDR3 is made up of 14 amino acids. CDR1 and CDR2 (germline): SNHLY, FYNNEI. The CDR3 region is CASSRDRNNSPLHF. The CDR3 DNA reads TGTGCCAGCAGCCGGGACAGGAACAATTCACCCCTCCACTTT.

This chain joins TRBV4-1 and TRBJ2-3; maybe TRBD1 (6 bases). CDR1 is MGHRA, CDR2 YSYEKL, per germline. Trimming left V 0 bases short and J 11 bases short, with 18 bases between. The CDR3 is 15 residues long. For the CDR3, the DNA is TGCGCCAGCAGCCAAGAAGCCGGGCAACAGGGTGGGCAGTATTTT. This gives the protein CASSQEAGQQGGQYF.

The chain combines TRBV24-1 with TRBJ2-1; 8 bases map to TRBD2. The CDR3 is 15 amino acids. The germline V gene encodes CDR1 KGHDR and CDR2 SFDVKD. Germline trimming cut 3 bases from V and 2 bases from J; bases unmatched to any gene: 2. CDR3 residues: CATSDPGGAYNEQFF. Here the CDR3 DNA reads TGTGCCACCAGTGATCCCGGGGGGGCCTACAATGAGCAGTTCTTC.

This chain joins TRBV6-5 and TRBJ1-2; 10 positions agree with TRBD1. J lost 8 bases, V lost 6 bases, and 6 bases had no gene match. The CDR3 is made up of 13 amino acids. Germline CDR1 reads MNHEY; CDR2 reads SVGAGI. CDR3 DNA: TGTGCCAGCAGGCGCGACAGGGGGCGCGGCTACACCTTC. Its protein is CASRRDRGRGYTF.

J is TRBJ2-5 and V is TRBV6-1; 9 positions agree with TRBD1. CDR3 size: 16 residues. After removal of 4 bases from V and 1 base from J, the junction contained 7 bases not matched to a gene. Looked up from germline, CDR1 is MNHNS and CDR2 is SASEGT. This chain's CDR3 is CASSGRQGVSQETQYF. The CDR3 nucleotides read TGTGCCAGCAGTGGTAGACAGGGGGTGTCCCAAGAGACCCAGTACTTC.

About this clone: Sequence at one end of the junction differs from germline and may be a read error. V and J are TRBV7-6 and TRBJ2-5, with 12 bases fitting TRBD2. Germline V gene sequence: CDR1 SGHVS, CDR2 FNYEAQ. The CDR3 covers 15 residues. This CDR3 is CAGSLGTSGQETQYF. In nucleotides, the CDR3 is TGTGCCGGCAGCTTAGGGACTAGCGGGCAAGAGACCCAGTACTTC.